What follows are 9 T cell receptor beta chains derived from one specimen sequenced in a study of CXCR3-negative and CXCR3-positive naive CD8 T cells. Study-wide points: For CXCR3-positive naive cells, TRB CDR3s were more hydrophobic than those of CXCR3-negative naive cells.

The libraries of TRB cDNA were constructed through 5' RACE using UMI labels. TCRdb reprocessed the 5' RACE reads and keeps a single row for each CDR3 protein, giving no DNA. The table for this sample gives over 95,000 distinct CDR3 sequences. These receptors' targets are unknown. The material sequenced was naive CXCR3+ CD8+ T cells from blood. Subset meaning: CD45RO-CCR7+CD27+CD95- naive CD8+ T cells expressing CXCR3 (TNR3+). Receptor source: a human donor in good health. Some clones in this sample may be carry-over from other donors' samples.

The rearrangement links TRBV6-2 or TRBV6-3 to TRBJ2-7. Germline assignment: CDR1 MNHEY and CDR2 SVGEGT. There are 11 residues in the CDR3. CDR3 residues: CASGVTYEQYF.

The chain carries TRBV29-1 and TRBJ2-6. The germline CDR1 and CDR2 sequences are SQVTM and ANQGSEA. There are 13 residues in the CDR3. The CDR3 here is CSVRISGANVQTF.

CDR3 loop: CASSCRRGRLEETQYF. The chain carries TRBV7-4 and TRBJ2-5; TCRdb proposes TRBD1, but this gene call is untestable without DNA. Germline CDR1 is SGHVT and CDR2 is SQSDAQ. This CDR3 spans 16 amino acids.

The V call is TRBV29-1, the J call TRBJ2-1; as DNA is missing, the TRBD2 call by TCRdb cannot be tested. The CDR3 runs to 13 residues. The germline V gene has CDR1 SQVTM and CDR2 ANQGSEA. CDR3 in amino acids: CSVGRAPYNEQFF.

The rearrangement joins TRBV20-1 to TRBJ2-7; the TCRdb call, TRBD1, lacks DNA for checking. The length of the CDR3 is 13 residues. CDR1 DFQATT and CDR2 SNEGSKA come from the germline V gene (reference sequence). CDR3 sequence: CSARGQEAYEQYF.

CDR3 in amino acids: CASSYTGTSSYEQYF. The chain carries TRBV11-2 and TRBJ2-7; as DNA is missing, the TRBD2 call by TCRdb cannot be tested. The germline CDR1 and CDR2 sequences are SGHAT and FQNNGV. The length of the CDR3 is 15 residues.

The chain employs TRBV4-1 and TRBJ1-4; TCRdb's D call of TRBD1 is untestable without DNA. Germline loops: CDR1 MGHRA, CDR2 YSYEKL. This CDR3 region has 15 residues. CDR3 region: CASSQRDRDGEKLFF.

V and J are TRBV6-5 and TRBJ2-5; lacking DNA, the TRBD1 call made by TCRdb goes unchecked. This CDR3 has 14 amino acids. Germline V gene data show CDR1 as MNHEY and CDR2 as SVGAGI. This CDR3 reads CASSPRDGKETQYF.

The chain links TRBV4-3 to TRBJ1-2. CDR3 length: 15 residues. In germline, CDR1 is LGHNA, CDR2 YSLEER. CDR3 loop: CASSQDLPTNYSYTF.